The present TCR beta chain was sequenced within a study of cytotoxic CD8 clonotypes in ibrutinib-treated CLL. Study overall: Partial responses numbered around 24 and complete responses 2; after a median about 72 months, roughly 15 stayed remitted and some twelve progressed. Study outcomes and limitations: Clonality, elevated at ibrutinib response, dropped back toward baseline at progression. Patients showed higher baseline clonality than age-matched healthy donors, and it tracked circulating CD8+ T-cell counts. Public clonotypes showed up rarely, and on treatment they shrank or held steady.

Profiling relied on immunoSEQ multiplex PCR, and the TCRdb table lists in-frame clones only, not all of them. Counted here are 75,000 to 90,000 clones, 83% occurring once; the ten biggest clones make up about 40%. About this clone itself: Its target is not known.

Trimming took 3 bases from V and 2 from J, leaving 11 bases between them. This CDR3 comprises 16 residues. CDR1 and CDR2 (germline): MNHEY, SMNVEV (reference sequence). This chain joins TRBV27 and TRBJ2-6; D call uncertain. The TCR originated in a human donor with chronic lymphocytic leukemia. The material sequenced was PBMCs, taken after 24 months of ibrutinib treatment. The CDR3 is CASSFHSVAGANVLTF. CDR3 nucleotide sequence: TGTGCCAGCAGTTTCCATTCAGTGGCTGGGGCCAACGTCCTGACTTTC. Based on the CDR3 plus reference TRBV27 and TRBJ2-6, the full variable domain is EAQVTQNPRYLITVTGKKLTVTCSQNMNHEYMSWYRQDPGLGLRQIYYSMNVEVTDKGDVPEGYKVSRKEKRNFPLILESPSPNQTSLYFCASSFHSVAGANVLTFGAGSRLTVL.